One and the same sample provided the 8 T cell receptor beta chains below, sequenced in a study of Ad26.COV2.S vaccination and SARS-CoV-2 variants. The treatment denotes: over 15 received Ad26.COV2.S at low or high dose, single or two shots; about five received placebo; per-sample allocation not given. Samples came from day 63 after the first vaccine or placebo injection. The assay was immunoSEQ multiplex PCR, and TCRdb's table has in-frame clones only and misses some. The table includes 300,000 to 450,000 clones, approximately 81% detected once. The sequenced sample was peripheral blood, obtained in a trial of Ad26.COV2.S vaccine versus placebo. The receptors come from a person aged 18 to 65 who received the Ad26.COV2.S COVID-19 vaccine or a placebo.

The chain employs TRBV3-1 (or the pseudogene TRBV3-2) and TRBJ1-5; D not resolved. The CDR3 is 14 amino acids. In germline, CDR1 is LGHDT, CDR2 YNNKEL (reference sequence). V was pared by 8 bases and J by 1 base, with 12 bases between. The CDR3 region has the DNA TGTGCCAGCCAAGATAAGATGAGCAATCAGCCCCAGCATTTT. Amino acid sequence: CASQDKMSNQPQHF.

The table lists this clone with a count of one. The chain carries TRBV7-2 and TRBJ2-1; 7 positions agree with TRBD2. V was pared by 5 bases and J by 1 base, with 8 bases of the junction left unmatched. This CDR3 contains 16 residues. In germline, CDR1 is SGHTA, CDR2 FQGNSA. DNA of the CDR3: TGTGCCAGCAGCCCTGGCGCGGGAGTGTCCTACAATGAGCAGTTCTTC. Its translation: CASSPGAGVSYNEQFF.

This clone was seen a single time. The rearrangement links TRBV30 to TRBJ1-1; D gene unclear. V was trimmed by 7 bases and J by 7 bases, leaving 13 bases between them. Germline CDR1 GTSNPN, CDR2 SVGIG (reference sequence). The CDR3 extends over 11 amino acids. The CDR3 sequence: CASSLTDEAFF. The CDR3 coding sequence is TGTGCCTCCTCGTTAACAGATGAAGCTTTCTTT.

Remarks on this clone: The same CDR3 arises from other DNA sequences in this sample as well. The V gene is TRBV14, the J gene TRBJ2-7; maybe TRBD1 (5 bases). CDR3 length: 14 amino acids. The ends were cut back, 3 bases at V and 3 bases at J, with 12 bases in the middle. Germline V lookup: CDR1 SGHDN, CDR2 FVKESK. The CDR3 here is CASSQGRGIYEQYF. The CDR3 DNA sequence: TGTGCCAGCAGCCAGGGAAGGGGAATCTACGAGCAGTACTTC.

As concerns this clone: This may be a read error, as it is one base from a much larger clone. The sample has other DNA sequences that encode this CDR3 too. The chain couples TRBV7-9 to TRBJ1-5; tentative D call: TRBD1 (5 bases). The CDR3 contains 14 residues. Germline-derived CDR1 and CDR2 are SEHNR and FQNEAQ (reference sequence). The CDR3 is CASSLGAFGQPQHF. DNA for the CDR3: TGTGCCAGCAGCCTTGGGGCGTTCGGTCAGCCTCAGCATTTT.

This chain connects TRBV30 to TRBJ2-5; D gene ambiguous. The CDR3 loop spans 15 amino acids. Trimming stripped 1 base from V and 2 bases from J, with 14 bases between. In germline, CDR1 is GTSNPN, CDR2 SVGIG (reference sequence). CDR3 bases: TGTGCCTGGAGTGGCCCTAGTTCGTCGCAAGAGACCCAGTACTTC. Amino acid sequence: CAWSGPSSSQETQYF.

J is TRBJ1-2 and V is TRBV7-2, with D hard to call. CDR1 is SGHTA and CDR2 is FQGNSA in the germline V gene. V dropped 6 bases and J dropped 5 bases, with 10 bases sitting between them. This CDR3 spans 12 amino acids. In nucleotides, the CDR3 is TGTGCCAGCAGTTACTTAGGATATGGCTACACCTTC. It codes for CASSYLGYGYTF.

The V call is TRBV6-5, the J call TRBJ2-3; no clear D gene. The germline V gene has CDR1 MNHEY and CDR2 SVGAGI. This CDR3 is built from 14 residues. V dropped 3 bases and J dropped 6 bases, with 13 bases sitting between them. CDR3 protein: CASSYRPPWDTQYF. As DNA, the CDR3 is TGTGCCAGCAGTTATCGCCCTCCTTGGGATACGCAGTATTTT.